This T cell receptor (beta chain) was recorded in a study of T cell therapy after organ transplantation. As regards this clone: Antigen specificity is unknown.

CDR1 and CDR2 (germline): GTSNPN, SVGIG (reference sequence). Trimming took off 2 bases at V and 0 bases at J, with 8 bases between the two ends. This CDR3 is 15 amino acids long. The data were produced by immunoSEQ multiplex PCR, yet TCRdb's version contains in-frame clones alone and is incomplete. Here the sample spans about 50,000 clones, roughly 93% being singletons. The sequenced sample was CD8+ T cells from blood, obtained before autologous CMV-specific T cell therapy. The clonotype comes from a human patient who had received a solid organ transplant and had CMV disease. This chain uses TRBV30 with TRBJ2-6; TRBD1 might be the D (5 bases). CDR3 residues: CAWSPDSSGANVLTF. In DNA, the CDR3 is TGTGCCTGGAGTCCCGACAGCTCTGGGGCCAACGTCCTGACTTTC.